One TCR beta chain is described in this entry. Its antigen remains undetermined. The record has no base qualities; no much larger clone is one base away. Based on the germline V gene, the CDR1 and CDR2 sequences are MNHEY and SVGAGI. Compared with germline, V lacks 6 bases and J lacks 4 bases; bases without a gene match: 5. Reading from cysteine to phenylalanine, the CDR3 counts 14 amino acids. The DNA shown is the 42-base CDR3, in frame from base 1. This entry comes from a study of blood T cell repertoires in COVID-19 (dated by TCRdb to about 2020). In terms of the full investigation: Samples covering the acute and convalescent phases of COVID-19 were provided by collaborators in the United States, Italy and Spain. Subjects who had been exposed to COVID-19, were actively infected with it, or had recovered from it provided the deeply sampled blood TCRbeta repertoires that made up the dataset. The repertoires were released in a freely available public database meant as a resource for research on the immune response to SARS-CoV-2. The prospective study material was composed of cDNA or gDNA derived from T cells, B-cell-depleted T cells, or PBMCs. Nearly every sample came with metadata listing a de-identified subject ID, COVID-19 status, age in years and sex. The samples were drawn from the first 160 participants of the ongoing ImmuneRACE study and from about 1,200 subjects provided by 6 global collaborators. HLA class I and class II types, where available, came from metadata supplied by the sample provider rather than from assay-based typing.

Each collaborating institution followed its own protocols to collect whole blood in K2EDTA tubes. For TCRbeta analysis, collaborators shipped samples as frozen whole blood, isolated PBMCs, or DNA extracted from either of those sample types. General study outcomes and caveats: The amount of clinical and demographic metadata varied by source and participant and was provided uncurated.

TCRbeta CDR3 regions were amplified from genomic DNA by means of the immunoSEQ Assay, a bias-controlled multiplex PCR. In the source study's methods: The number of nucleated cells in each sample was estimated by amplification of reference gene primers within the assay. To quantify the absolute abundance of each unique TCRbeta CDR3 rearrangement, sequence reads were collapsed and filtered. For each sample, productive Simpson clonality was calculated as the square root of Simpson's diversity index over productive rearrangements. Held by TCRdb, this immuneACCESS table contains in-frame sequences only and omits some clones. Under half of the omission traces to an unresolved V gene where checked; the cause of the rest is unknown. V and J calls and clone size are as listed in that table; D and trimming were resolved from the DNA. This sample has 210,000 or so clones in its table, and around 92% of those were observed once. The leading ten clones occupy around 1.2% of the sample.

This receptor chain uses TRBV6-5 and TRBJ2-1; TRBD2 aligns with 8 central bases. The TCR originated in a man aged 25 to 40 with acute or convalescent COVID-19. The sample consisted of peripheral blood. The nucleotide sequence is given as TGTGCCAGCAGACTACTAGCGGTGTACAATGAGCAGTTCTTC. The resulting protein is CASRLLAVYNEQFF.